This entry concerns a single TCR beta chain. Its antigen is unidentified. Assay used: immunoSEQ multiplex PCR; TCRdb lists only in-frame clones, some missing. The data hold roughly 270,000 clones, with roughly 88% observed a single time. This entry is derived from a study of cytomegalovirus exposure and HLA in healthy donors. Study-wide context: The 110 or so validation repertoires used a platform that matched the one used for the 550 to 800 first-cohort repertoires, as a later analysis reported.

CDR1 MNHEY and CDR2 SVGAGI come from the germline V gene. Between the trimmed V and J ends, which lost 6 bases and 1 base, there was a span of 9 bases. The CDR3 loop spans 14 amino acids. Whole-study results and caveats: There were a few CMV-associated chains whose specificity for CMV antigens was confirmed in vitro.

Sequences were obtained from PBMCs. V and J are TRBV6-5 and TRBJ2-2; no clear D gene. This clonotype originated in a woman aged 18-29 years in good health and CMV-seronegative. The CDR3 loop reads CASRVRKNTGELFF. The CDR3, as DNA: TGTGCCAGCAGAGTCAGGAAGAACACCGGGGAGCTGTTTTTT.